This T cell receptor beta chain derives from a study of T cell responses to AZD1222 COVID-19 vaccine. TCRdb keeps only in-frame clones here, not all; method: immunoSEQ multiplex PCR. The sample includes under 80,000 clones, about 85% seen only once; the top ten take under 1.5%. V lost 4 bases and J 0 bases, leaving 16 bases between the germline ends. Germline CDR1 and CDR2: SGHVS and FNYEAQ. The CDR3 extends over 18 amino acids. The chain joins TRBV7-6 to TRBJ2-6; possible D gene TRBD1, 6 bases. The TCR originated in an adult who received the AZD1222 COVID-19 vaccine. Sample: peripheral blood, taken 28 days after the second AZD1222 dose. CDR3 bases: TGTGCCAGCAGCTCGGGACAACTCTACCTCTCTGGGGCCAACGTCCTGACTTTC. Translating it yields CASSSGQLYLSGANVLTF.